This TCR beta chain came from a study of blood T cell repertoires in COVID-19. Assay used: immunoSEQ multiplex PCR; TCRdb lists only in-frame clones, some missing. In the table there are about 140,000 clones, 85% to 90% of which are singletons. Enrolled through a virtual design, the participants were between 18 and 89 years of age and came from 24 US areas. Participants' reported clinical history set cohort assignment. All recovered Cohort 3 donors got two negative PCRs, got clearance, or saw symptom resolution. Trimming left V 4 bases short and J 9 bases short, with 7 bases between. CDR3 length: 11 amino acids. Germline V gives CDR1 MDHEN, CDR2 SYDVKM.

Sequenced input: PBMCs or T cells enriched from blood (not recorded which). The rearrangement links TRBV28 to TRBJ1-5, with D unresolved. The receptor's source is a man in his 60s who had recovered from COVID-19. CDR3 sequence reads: CASSSTLPQHF. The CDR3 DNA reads TGTGCCAGCAGTTCGACTTTGCCCCAGCATTTT.